This T cell receptor beta chain was observed in a study of blood T cell repertoires in COVID-19. In the study overall: Each recovered donor of Cohort 3 presented with two negative PCRs, clearance, or symptom resolution. Both acute and convalescent COVID-19 samples were obtained from the United States, Italy and Spain.

Only in-frame clones appear in the TCRdb table, and some are missing; sequencing was by immunoSEQ multiplex PCR. The sample has roughly 230,000 clones; around nine tenths are singletons. Across about two dozen US areas, participants ranged in age from about 18 to 89 years. The CDR3 runs 9 residues. Germline lookup yields CDR1 DFQATT and CDR2 SNEGSKA (reference sequence). The clonotype was recovered from a man aged 25-40 years in a cohort exposed to, infected with or recovered from COVID-19 (not recorded which). This chain joins TRBV20-1 and TRBJ1-1; no clear D gene. Material for sequencing was PBMCs or T cells enriched from blood (not recorded which). The CDR3 loop reads CNSNTEAFF. The CDR3 DNA sequence: TGCAATAGCAACACTGAAGCTTTCTTT.